These 5 T cell receptor beta chains were sequenced from one sample in a study of blood T cell repertoires in COVID-19. Method: immunoSEQ multiplex PCR; TCRdb's copy keeps in-frame clones and lacks some. Of tens of thousands of clones in the sample, 90% to 95% are singletons; the top ten hold about 1.8%. Material: peripheral blood. These receptor sequences come from a man between 60 and 70 years old with acute or convalescent COVID-19.

The rearrangement joins TRBV7-8 to TRBJ1-5, with D unresolved. Looked up from germline, CDR1 is SGHVS and CDR2 is FQNEAQ. V was clipped by 2 bases and J by 3 bases, with 8 bases between them. The CDR3 totals 14 residues. CDR3 residues: CASSLSQINQPQHF. The CDR3 DNA sequence: TGTGCCAGCAGCTTATCCCAGATCAATCAGCCCCAGCATTTT.

This CDR3 is CASSLGQVNTEAFF. CDR3 nucleotides: TGTGCCAGCAGTCTGGGGCAGGTGAACACTGAAGCTTTCTTT. The rearrangement links TRBV7-9 to TRBJ1-1, with D tentatively TRBD1 (5 bases). The CDR3 has 14 amino acids. Germline assignment: CDR1 SEHNR and CDR2 FQNEAQ (reference sequence). The germline V and J ends were trimmed by 6 bases and 0 bases, with 11 bases remaining between them.

The chain carries TRBV6-2 or TRBV6-3 and TRBJ1-5; possibly TRBD1 for D (5 bases). Trimming took 0 bases from V and 6 from J, leaving 12 bases between them. Germline lookup yields CDR1 MNHEY and CDR2 SVGEGT. The CDR3 sequence is 15 residues long. The CDR3 protein is CASSYSAREGQPQHF. The CDR3 region has the DNA TGTGCCAGCAGTTACTCCGCCAGGGAAGGTCAGCCCCAGCATTTT.

The chain is built from TRBV13 and TRBJ2-1, with TRBD2 matching over 12 bases. This CDR3 has 15 amino acids. Trimming removed 5 bases from V and 9 bases from J; junction bases left unmatched: 8. Per the germline V gene, CDR1 is PRHDT and CDR2 is FYEKMQ (reference sequence). CDR3 amino acids: CASSLLAGGRGEQFF. The CDR3 DNA reads TGTGCCAGCAGCCTCCTAGCGGGAGGGCGGGGTGAGCAGTTCTTC.

As regards this clone: A junction boundary mismatches the germline segment, possibly from a read error. This rearrangement joins TRBV7-8 to TRBJ2-3; D not resolved. Germline CDR1 reads SGHVS; CDR2 reads FQNEAQ. The CDR3 has 14 residues. Written as DNA, the CDR3 is TGTGCCAGCAGATTAGGTTCGGGCACAGATACGCAGTATTTT. This gives the protein CASRLGSGTDTQYF.